These T cell receptor beta chains were read from a single sample in a study of blood T cell repertoires in COVID-19. The method was immunoSEQ multiplex PCR; TCRdb's version includes in-frame clones alone and lacks a portion of them. The data contain about 210,000 clones, more than 65% of them singletons. Material for sequencing was peripheral blood. The receptors originated from a man in his forties or fifties who had recovered from COVID-19. Both conserved end residues are part of each CDR3. Each record gives: clone size, V gene, CDR3 protein. Rows may omit the clone size; those that give it use once, few, many or a size class.

.,TRBV30,CAWSAGAENYGYTF
.,TRBV7-2,CASSPPGSTAKNIQYF
.,TRBV2,CASSRYPGQEAFF
.,TRBV7-2,CASSLELPGDSPLHF
.,TRBV6-6,CASSWDSQETQYF
.,TRBV11-2,CASSTVRTGGQFF
once,TRBV7-7,CASSSGTISYNEQFF
.,TRBV30,CAWSVHWGRTDTQYF
few,TRBV30,CAWVRRGGAETQYF
.,TRBV4-3,CASSQDLAGGETQYF
.,TRBV2,CASSGTGPKVLFF
.,TRBV19,CASSTRLSGSAVYGYTF
.,TRBV12-3/TRBV12-4,CASTRDRNQPQHF
.,TRBV6-2/TRBV6-3,CASSRDDSSEAFF
.,TRBV18,CASSLDSQSSYNEQFF
.,TRBV6-5,CASTTGTAVENIQYF
.,TRBV5-1,CASSLERQGYTF
.,TRBV2,CASSSGGSNQPQHF
.,TRBV7-2,CASSGPTGTSGYNEQFF
once,TRBV19,CASSDRGQTDTQYF
.,TRBV10-3,CAISAQSSGTDGYTF
few,TRBV19,CASSMSVSYEQYF
.,TRBV3-1/TRBV3-2,CASSHRDRANYGYTF
.,TRBV10-3,CAISKNSGGRGTDTQYF
.,TRBV12-3/TRBV12-4,CASSLASSPQAFF
.,TRBV30,CAWTPRGMNTEAFF
.,TRBV7-9,CASSLIRTGAGSGYTF
.,TRBV7-9,CASSLGGGMNTEAFF
.,TRBV7-8,CASGPGTGMNQPQHF
.,TRBV4-1,CASSQVAGTTDTQYF
.,TRBV5-4,CASSLNLQGRETQYF
.,TRBV4-3,CASSQLGQGAYEQYF
.,TRBV18,CASSPSDTRGYTF
.,TRBV6-2/TRBV6-3,CASSFRDRGPPLHNEQFF
.,TRBV11-3,CASSLDRGPEQYF
.,TRBV5-4,CASSFPGQGGNTIYF
once,TRBV7-8,CASSLAGGIGEAFF
.,TRBV3-1/TRBV3-2,CASSPKTGTRNIQYF
.,TRBV4-3,CASSQGRGRAYNEQFF
few,TRBV6-5,CAISDRGRADTQYF
.,TRBV11-3,CASSPSVLRGHTEAFF
.,TRBV10-3,CATGLAGARSYEQYF
.,TRBV5-5,CASSLTPYSTDTQYF